A selection of T cell receptor beta chains follows, all from one sample in a study of cytomegalovirus exposure and HLA in healthy donors. Sequencing used immunoSEQ multiplex PCR; TCRdb keeps in-frame clones, though not all of them. Here the sample spans around 100,000 clones, around 80% being singletons. Sequenced sample: PBMCs. These receptor sequences come from a woman aged 40 to 55 in good health and CMV-seronegative. Each CDR3 is given with its conserved first and last residue. D genes are given only for firm matches. Clone size is shown for a subset of rows, as once, few, many or a class of expanded clone.

D gene: TRBD1
V gene: TRBV2
clone size: few
J gene: TRBJ1-4
CDR3 protein: CASGDRGHEKLFF
CDR3 DNA: TGTGCCAGCGGGGACAGGGGGCATGAAAAACTGTTTTTT

D gene: TRBD1
V gene: TRBV7-2
clone size: few
J gene: TRBJ1-2
CDR3 protein: CASSRGQLYGYTF
CDR3 DNA: TGTGCCAGCAGCCGGGGACAGCTCTATGGCTACACCTTC

D gene: TRBD1
V gene: TRBV19
clone size: NA
J gene: TRBJ2-6
CDR3 protein: CASSFAWTGAFSGANVLTF
CDR3 DNA: TGTGCCAGTAGTTTCGCCTGGACAGGGGCCTTCTCTGGGGCCAACGTCCTGACTTTC

D gene: TRBD1
V gene: TRBV19
clone size: NA
J gene: TRBJ1-4
CDR3 protein: CATEVGRGQGNEKLFF
CDR3 DNA: TGTGCCACTGAGGTCGGGAGGGGACAGGGTAATGAAAAACTGTTTTTT

D gene: TRBD1
V gene: TRBV27
clone size: NA
J gene: TRBJ2-7
CDR3 protein: CASSLYSGTGATYEQYF
CDR3 DNA: TGTGCCAGCAGCTTGTACAGTGGGACAGGGGCAACCTACGAGCAGTACTTC

D gene: NA
V gene: TRBV10-1
clone size: NA
J gene: TRBJ1-5
CDR3 protein: CASRPGGHQPQHF
CDR3 DNA: TGCGCCAGCAGGCCCGGAGGGCATCAGCCCCAGCATTTT

D gene: TRBD1
V gene: TRBV7-6
clone size: NA
J gene: TRBJ2-2
CDR3 protein: CASSLLTRGTGELFF
CDR3 DNA: TGTGCCAGCAGCCTACTAACCAGGGGGACCGGGGAGCTGTTTTTT

D gene: NA
V gene: TRBV30
clone size: NA
J gene: TRBJ1-3
CDR3 protein: CAWSLQGLSGNTIYF
CDR3 DNA: TGTGCCTGGAGTTTGCAGGGCCTCTCTGGAAACACCATATATTTT

D gene: TRBD2
V gene: TRBV7-2
clone size: NA
J gene: TRBJ2-5
CDR3 protein: CASSRLAGEVHF
CDR3 DNA: TGTGCCAGCAGCAGACTAGCGGGCGAAGTCCACTTC

D gene: TRBD2
V gene: TRBV30
clone size: NA
J gene: TRBJ2-1
CDR3 protein: CAWSRLAGVREQFF
CDR3 DNA: TGTGCCTGGAGTAGATTAGCGGGAGTCAGGGAGCAGTTCTTC

D gene: NA
V gene: TRBV2
clone size: NA
J gene: TRBJ2-7
CDR3 protein: CASRTGQGSYEQYF
CDR3 DNA: TGTGCCAGCAGGACCGGGCAGGGCTCCTACGAGCAGTACTTC

D gene: NA
V gene: TRBV7-9
clone size: NA
J gene: TRBJ1-2
CDR3 protein: CSSSLSRDGGYTF
CDR3 DNA: TGTTCCAGCAGCTTGTCTCGGGATGGTGGCTACACCTTC

D gene: TRBD2
V gene: TRBV4-3
clone size: few
J gene: TRBJ2-1
CDR3 protein: CASSQGLAGFRSSYNEQFF
CDR3 DNA: TGCGCCAGCAGCCAAGGACTAGCGGGATTCAGGAGCTCCTACAATGAGCAGTTCTTC

D gene: NA
V gene: TRBV28
clone size: few
J gene: TRBJ2-5
CDR3 protein: CASSPMGSGGETQYF
CDR3 DNA: TGTGCCAGCAGCCCCATGGGGTCCGGAGGGGAGACCCAGTACTTC

D gene: NA
V gene: TRBV5-6
clone size: NA
J gene: TRBJ2-7
CDR3 protein: CASTTAISYEQYF
CDR3 DNA: TGTGCCAGCACGACAGCAATCTCCTACGAGCAGTACTTC

D gene: NA
V gene: TRBV5-6
clone size: NA
J gene: TRBJ2-1
CDR3 protein: CASSLRSEQFF
CDR3 DNA: TGTGCCAGCAGTTTGCGGAGTGAGCAGTTCTTC

D gene: NA
V gene: TRBV15
clone size: NA
J gene: TRBJ1-5
CDR3 protein: CATSRDPRHLNQPQHF
CDR3 DNA: TGTGCCACCAGCAGAGATCCCAGACACCTCAATCAGCCCCAGCATTTT

D gene: NA
V gene: TRBV6-1
clone size: NA
J gene: TRBJ2-3
CDR3 protein: CASKIFGTDTQYF
CDR3 DNA: TGTGCCAGCAAAATATTCGGCACAGATACGCAGTATTTT

D gene: TRBD1
V gene: TRBV4-3
clone size: NA
J gene: TRBJ1-1
CDR3 protein: CASSQGQGTNTEAFF
CDR3 DNA: TGCGCCAGCAGCCAGGGACAGGGGACGAACACTGAAGCTTTCTTT

D gene: TRBD1
V gene: TRBV6-1
clone size: NA
J gene: TRBJ1-1
CDR3 protein: CASTRDRSNTEAFF
CDR3 DNA: TGTGCCAGCACCCGGGACAGATCCAACACTGAAGCTTTCTTT

D gene: NA
V gene: TRBV28
clone size: NA
J gene: TRBJ2-1
CDR3 protein: CASSLLGLEQFF
CDR3 DNA: TGTGCCAGCAGTTTACTTGGACTCGAGCAGTTCTTC

D gene: TRBD1
V gene: TRBV28
clone size: NA
J gene: TRBJ1-1
CDR3 protein: CASTSRDRALTEAFF
CDR3 DNA: TGTGCCAGCACCTCCCGGGACAGGGCTCTTACTGAAGCTTTCTTT

D gene: NA
V gene: TRBV5-1
clone size: NA
J gene: TRBJ1-1
CDR3 protein: CASSSGGGDMNTEAFF
CDR3 DNA: TGCGCCAGCAGCTCGGGGGGTGGGGACATGAACACTGAAGCTTTCTTT

D gene: NA
V gene: TRBV7-2
clone size: NA
J gene: TRBJ2-5
CDR3 protein: CASLKVAGPGETQYF
CDR3 DNA: TGTGCCAGCCTCAAGGTAGCTGGGCCGGGGGAGACCCAGTACTTC